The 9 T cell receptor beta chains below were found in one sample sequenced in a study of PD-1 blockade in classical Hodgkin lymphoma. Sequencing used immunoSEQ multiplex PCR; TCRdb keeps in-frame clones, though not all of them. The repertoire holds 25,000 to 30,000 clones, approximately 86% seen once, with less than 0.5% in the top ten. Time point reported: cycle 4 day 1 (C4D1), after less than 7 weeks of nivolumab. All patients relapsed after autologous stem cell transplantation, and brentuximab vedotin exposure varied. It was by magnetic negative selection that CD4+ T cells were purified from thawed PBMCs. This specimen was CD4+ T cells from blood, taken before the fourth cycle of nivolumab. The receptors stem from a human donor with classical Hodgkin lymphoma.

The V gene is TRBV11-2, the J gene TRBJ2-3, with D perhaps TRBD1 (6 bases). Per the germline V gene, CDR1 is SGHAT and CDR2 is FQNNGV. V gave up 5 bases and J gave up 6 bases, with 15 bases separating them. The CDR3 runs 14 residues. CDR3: CASSPRWGPDTQYF. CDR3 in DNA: TGTGCCAGCAGCCCGCGCTGGGGGCCGGATACGCAGTATTTT.

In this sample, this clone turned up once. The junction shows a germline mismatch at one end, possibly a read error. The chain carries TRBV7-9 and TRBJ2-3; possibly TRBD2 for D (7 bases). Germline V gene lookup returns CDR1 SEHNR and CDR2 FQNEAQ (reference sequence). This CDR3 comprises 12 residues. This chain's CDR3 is CASRRGADRQYF. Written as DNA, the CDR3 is TGTGCCAGCCGTCGGGGGGCCGATAGGCAGTATTTT.

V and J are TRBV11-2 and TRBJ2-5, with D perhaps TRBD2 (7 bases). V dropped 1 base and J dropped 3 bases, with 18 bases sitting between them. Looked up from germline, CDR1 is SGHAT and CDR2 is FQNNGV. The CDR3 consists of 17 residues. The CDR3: CASSLVPRGGTKETQYF. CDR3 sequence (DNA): TGTGCCAGCAGCTTAGTTCCTAGGGGGGGTACTAAAGAGACCCAGTACTTC.

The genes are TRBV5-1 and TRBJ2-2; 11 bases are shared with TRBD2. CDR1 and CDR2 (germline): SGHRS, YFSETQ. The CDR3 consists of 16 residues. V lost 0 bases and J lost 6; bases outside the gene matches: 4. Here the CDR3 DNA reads TGCGCCAGCAGCTTGGGAGCTAGCGGGGGGTCCGGGGAGCTGTTTTTT. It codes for CASSLGASGGSGELFF.

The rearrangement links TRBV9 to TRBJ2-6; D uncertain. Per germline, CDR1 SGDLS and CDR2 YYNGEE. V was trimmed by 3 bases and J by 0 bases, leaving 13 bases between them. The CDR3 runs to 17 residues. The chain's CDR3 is CASSEGPQSSGANVLTF. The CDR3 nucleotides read TGTGCCAGCAGCGAGGGTCCACAGAGCTCTGGGGCCAACGTCCTGACTTTC.

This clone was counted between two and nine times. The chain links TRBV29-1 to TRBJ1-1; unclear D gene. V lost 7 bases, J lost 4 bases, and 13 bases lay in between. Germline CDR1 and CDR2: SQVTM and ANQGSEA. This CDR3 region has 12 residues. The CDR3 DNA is TGCAGCGCCACCCCGGATTCCACTGAAGCTTTCTTT. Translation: CSATPDSTEAFF.

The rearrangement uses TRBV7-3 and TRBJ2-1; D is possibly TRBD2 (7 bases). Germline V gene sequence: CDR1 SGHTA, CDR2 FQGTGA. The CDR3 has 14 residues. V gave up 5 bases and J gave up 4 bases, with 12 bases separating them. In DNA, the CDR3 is TGTGCCAGCAGCCACGGGGGGCGGTACAATGAGCAGTTCTTC. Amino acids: CASSHGGRYNEQFF.

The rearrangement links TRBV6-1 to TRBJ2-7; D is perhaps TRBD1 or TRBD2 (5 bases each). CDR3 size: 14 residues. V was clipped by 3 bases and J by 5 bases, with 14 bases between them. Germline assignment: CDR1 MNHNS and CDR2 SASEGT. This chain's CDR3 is CASSDGTGANEQYF. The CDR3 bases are TGTGCCAGCAGTGATGGGACGGGCGCTAACGAGCAGTACTTC.

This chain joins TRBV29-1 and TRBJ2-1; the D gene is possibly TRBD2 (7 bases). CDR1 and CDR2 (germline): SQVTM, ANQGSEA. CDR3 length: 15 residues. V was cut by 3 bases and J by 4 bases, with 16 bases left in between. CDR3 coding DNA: TGCAGCGTTGATGGGGGCGGGAGAGGGTACAATGAGCAGTTCTTC. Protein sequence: CSVDGGGRGYNEQFF.